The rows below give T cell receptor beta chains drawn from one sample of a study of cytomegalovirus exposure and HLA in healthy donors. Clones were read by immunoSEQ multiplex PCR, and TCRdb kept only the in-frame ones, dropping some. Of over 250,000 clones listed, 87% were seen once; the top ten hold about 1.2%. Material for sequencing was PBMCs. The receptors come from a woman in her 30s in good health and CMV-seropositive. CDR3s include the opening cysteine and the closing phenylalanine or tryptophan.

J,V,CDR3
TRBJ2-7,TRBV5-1,CASSGVGSLYEQYF
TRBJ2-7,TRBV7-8,CASSSLGKAGEQYF
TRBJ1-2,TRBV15,CATSRDLGGFYGYTF
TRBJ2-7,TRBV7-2,CASSFVVGKGQGAYEQYF
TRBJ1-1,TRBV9,CASSGQGGDTEAFF
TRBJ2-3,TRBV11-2,CASSLGLRLWEDTQYF
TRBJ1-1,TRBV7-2,CASSSGGTEAFF
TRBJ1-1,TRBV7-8,CASSSDGTVNTEAFF
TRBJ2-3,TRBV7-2,CASNLAGGTDTQYF
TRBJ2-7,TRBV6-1,CASSEAEVSYEQYF
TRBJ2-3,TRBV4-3,CASSIGDTQYF
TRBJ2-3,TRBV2,CASRVGAGANTDTQYF
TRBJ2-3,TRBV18,CASSPPSGTDTQYF
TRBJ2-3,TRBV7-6,CASTDYTDTQYF
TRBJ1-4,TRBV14,CASSQGERDFEKLFF
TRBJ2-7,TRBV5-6,CASSILSPLREQYF
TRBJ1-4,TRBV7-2,CASSLQGSVKLFF
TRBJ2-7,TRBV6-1,CASKSRGYEQYF
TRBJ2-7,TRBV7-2,CASSYLTDSYEQYF
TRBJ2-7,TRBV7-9,CASSSRQDEQYF
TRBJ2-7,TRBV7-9,CASSSAGVAGGPMDEQYF
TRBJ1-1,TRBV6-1,CASSLDRRNTEAFF
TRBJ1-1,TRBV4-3,CASSQDTPWREGVNTAAFF
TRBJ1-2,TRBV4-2,CASSQGLTPAYGYTF
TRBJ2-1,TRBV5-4,CASSLDSGSRDEQFF
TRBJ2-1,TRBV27,CASSIIGGTGERAWGDNEQFF
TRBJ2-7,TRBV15,CATSRGDLDEQYF
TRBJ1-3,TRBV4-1,CASSQDEGGHSGNTIYF
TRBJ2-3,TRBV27,CASSSTGTSGSDTQYF
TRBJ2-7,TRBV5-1,CASSPDRFSYEQYF
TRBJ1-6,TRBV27,CASSLSAGGNSPLHF
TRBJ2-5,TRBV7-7,CASSWGQGAGVGGETQYF
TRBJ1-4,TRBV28,CASTNKNRDNEKLFF
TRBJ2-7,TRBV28,CASSLQYEQYF
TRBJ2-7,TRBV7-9,CASSLGGGGYEQYF
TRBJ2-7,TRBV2,CASSEMGQSYEQYF
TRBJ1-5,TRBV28,CASSLPNEGPEPQHF
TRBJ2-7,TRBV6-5,CASSSDWSSYEQYF
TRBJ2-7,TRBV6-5,CASRTTSYEQYF
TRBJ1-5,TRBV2,CASSGGKGSQPQHF
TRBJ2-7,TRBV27,CASSLEQRGTYEQYF
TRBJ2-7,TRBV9,CASSPAGTSGYEQYF
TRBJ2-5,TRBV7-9,CASSLTANQETQYF
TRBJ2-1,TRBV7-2,CASRSGTRNNEQFF
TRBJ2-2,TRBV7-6,CASSLVGQNGGELFF
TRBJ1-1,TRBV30,CAWSVGGGTEAFF
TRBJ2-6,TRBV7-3,CASTLNSGANVLTF
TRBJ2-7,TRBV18,CASSPTQTEYEQYF
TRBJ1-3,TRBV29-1,CSVGHLSGNTIYF
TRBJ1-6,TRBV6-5,CASSYRGGDNSPLHF
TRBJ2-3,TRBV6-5,CASSYGLGASTDTQYF